The next 32 T cell receptor beta chains were all read from a single sample in a study of cytomegalovirus exposure and HLA in healthy donors. Primers: 60 Vbeta forward and 13 Jbeta reverse. Sequenced by immunoSEQ multiplex PCR; TCRdb stores in-frame clones only, minus some. The profile shows over 150,000 clones, 60% to 80% of them singletons. Sequencing input: PBMCs. All receptors come from a woman in her forties in good health and CMV-seropositive.

This clone was detected only once. The chain links TRBV2 to TRBJ2-3, with 8 bases that match TRBD1. This CDR3 contains 13 residues. CDR1 and CDR2 from the germline V gene are SNHLY and FYNNEI. V was pared by 5 bases and J by 6 bases, with 4 bases of the junction left unmatched. The CDR3 DNA sequence: TGTGCCAGCAGTTCTCAGGGGGCGGATACGCAGTATTTT. Protein product: CASSSQGADTQYF.

V is TRBV11-2 and J is TRBJ2-7, with 15 bases lining up with TRBD2. CDR3 length equals 16 residues. J was trimmed by 4 bases and V by 2 bases; bases with no gene match: 3. Germline V lookup: CDR1 SGHAT, CDR2 FQNNGV. The CDR3 nucleotides are TGTGCCAGCAGCTTACTAGGGACTAGCGGGAGGTACGAGCAGTACTTC. Its protein product is CASSLLGTSGRYEQYF.

This clone was found a few times. The chain combines TRBV18 with TRBJ2-7; 9 nucleotides line up with TRBD1. The CDR3 totals 15 residues. Germline CDR1 KGHSH, CDR2 LQKENI. Trimming took 0 bases from V and 7 from J; bases not matched to a gene: 7. The CDR3 nucleotides are TGTGCCAGCTCACCACCGGGGACAGGGTCGGGTGAGCAGTACTTC. Translating gives CASSPPGTGSGEQYF.

There are a few counts of this clone. The gene calls are TRBV4-1 and TRBJ2-3, with 7 bases fitting TRBD2. CDR1 MGHRA and CDR2 YSYEKL come from the germline V gene. This CDR3 contains 17 residues. V lost 5 bases, J lost 0 bases, and 11 bases stayed unmatched. The CDR3, as DNA: TGCGCCAGCAGCAAAGCCATGACTAGCACTAGCACAGATACGCAGTATTTT. Protein sequence: CASSKAMTSTSTDTQYF.

This clone was counted between two and nine times. V and J are TRBV6-4 and TRBJ1-1; possibly TRBD1 for D (5 bases). This CDR3 comprises 14 residues. Trimming shortened V by 5 bases and J by 1 base, and 11 bases separated the two germline ends. CDR1 and CDR2 (germline): MRHNA, SNTAGT. For the CDR3, the DNA is TGTGCCAGCAGTCCAGGACACGGGAACACTGAAGCTTTCTTT. It translates to CASSPGHGNTEAFF.

The chain has TRBV7-2 and TRBJ2-1, with TRBD2 matching over 7 bases. The J segment lost 8 bases and the V segment lost 7 bases, leaving 17 bases of the junction unmatched. The V gene's germline CDR1 is SGHTA and CDR2 FQGNSA. The CDR3 contains 16 residues. The CDR3 is CASTSVGGHGGDEQFF. The CDR3 DNA is TGTGCCAGCACCTCAGTGGGGGGTCATGGGGGGGATGAGCAGTTCTTC.

This clone was seen a few times. The chain employs TRBV4-1 and TRBJ1-2, with D tentatively TRBD1 (5 bases). Trimming removed 1 base at V and 0 bases at J, with 9 bases between. The CDR3 loop spans 15 amino acids. CDR1 and CDR2 from the germline V gene are MGHRA and YSYEKL. The CDR3, as DNA: TGCGCCAGCAGCCAAGGTCAGACAGCTAACTATGGCTACACCTTC. It codes for CASSQGQTANYGYTF.

This clone was detected only a few times. The CDR3 protein is CASSQMDREDQPQHF. CDR3 bases: TGCGCCAGCAGCCAGATGGACAGGGAGGATCAGCCCCAGCATTTT. This chain uses TRBV4-1 with TRBJ1-5; TRBD1 matches 8 bases. This CDR3 is built from 15 residues. Germline assignment: CDR1 MGHRA and CDR2 YSYEKL. V gave up 3 bases and J gave up 5 bases; unmatched junction bases: 6.

This chain uses TRBV5-4 with TRBJ2-7; 10 bases are a match to TRBD1. This CDR3 comprises 14 residues. The J segment lost 3 bases and the V segment lost 4 bases, leaving 4 bases of the junction unmatched. The germline V gene encodes CDR1 SGHNT and CDR2 YYREEE (reference sequence). CDR3 in DNA: TGTGCCAGCAGCCCCGGGACAGGGGACTACGAGCAGTACTTC. As protein: CASSPGTGDYEQYF.

CDR3 in DNA: TGTGCCAGCAGTTTATATACCCCCAGGGAAAGGCTAGTTGGCTACACCTTC. This gives the protein CASSLYTPRERLVGYTF. This chain connects TRBV28 to TRBJ1-2, with TRBD1 as a possible D gene (5 bases). The CDR3 is 17 amino acids. Germline V gene data show CDR1 as MDHEN and CDR2 as SYDVKM. V lost 1 base and J lost 7, with 22 bases in between.

Remarks on this clone: At the DNA level, this CDR3 is encoded by other sequences in the same sample as well. This chain connects TRBV20-1 to TRBJ1-1, with a tentative D call TRBD1 (5 bases). The ends were cut back, 5 bases at V and 3 bases at J, with 7 bases in the middle. The CDR3 runs to 11 residues. Per germline, CDR1 DFQATT and CDR2 SNEGSKA (reference sequence). The CDR3: CSADRDTEAFF. In DNA form, the CDR3 reads TGCAGTGCTGACAGAGACACTGAAGCTTTCTTT.

This chain links TRBV10-2 with TRBJ2-7; 8 bases are shared with TRBD1. V lost 6 bases, J lost 6 bases, and 7 bases stayed unmatched. From germline, CDR1 is WSHSY and CDR2 SAAADI. The CDR3 totals 13 residues. The CDR3 sequence: CASSVDRGSEQYF. For the CDR3, the DNA is TGCGCCAGCAGCGTCGACAGGGGATCCGAGCAGTACTTC.

This chain connects TRBV18 to TRBJ1-1; D is ambiguous. V was clipped by 2 bases and J by 7 bases, with 8 bases between them. CDR1 and CDR2 (germline): KGHSH, LQKENI. The CDR3 loop spans 12 amino acids. The CDR3 sequence is CASSPRRDEAFF. CDR3 in DNA: TGTGCCAGCTCACCAAGGAGGGATGAAGCTTTCTTT.

J is TRBJ1-2 and V is TRBV27; D is unresolved. V shed 5 bases and J shed 0 bases, with 19 bases lying between them. Germline V gene data show CDR1 as MNHEY and CDR2 as SMNVEV (reference sequence). This CDR3 contains 17 residues. The CDR3 nucleotides are TGTGCCAGCAGTCCCCATGAGGCGGGGTTCACTAACTATGGCTACACCTTC. Protein product: CASSPHEAGFTNYGYTF.

The chain is built from TRBV7-9 and TRBJ1-4; 7 bases map to TRBD1. The CDR3 totals 14 residues. J gave up 6 bases and V 6 bases, and 7 bases lay outside the gene matches. The V gene's germline CDR1 is SEHNR and CDR2 FQNEAQ (reference sequence). In DNA, the CDR3 is TGTGCCAGCAGTTTTCGACAGGGAGATGAAAAACTGTTTTTT. Amino acids: CASSFRQGDEKLFF.

The chain employs TRBV30 and TRBJ2-3; 8 nucleotides align to TRBD1. CDR3 length equals 14 residues. CDR1 is GTSNPN and CDR2 is SVGIG in the germline V gene (reference sequence). V shed 1 base and J 2 bases; nucleotides not matched to a gene: 2. The CDR3 is CAWSGGQVTDTQYF. The CDR3 region has the DNA TGTGCCTGGAGTGGGGGACAGGTCACAGATACGCAGTATTTT.

The chain employs TRBV19 and TRBJ1-5, with TRBD1 identical over 8 bases. Germline CDR1 is LNHDA and CDR2 is SQIVND (reference sequence). The CDR3 contains 17 residues. J was trimmed by 5 bases and V by 3 bases; bases with no gene match: 12. The CDR3 DNA reads as TGTGCCAGTAGTATCCCCGACAGGGGTTCCCTTCATCAGCCCCAGCATTTT. Residues: CASSIPDRGSLHQPQHF.

The chain couples TRBV10-1 to TRBJ2-3; 9 bases map to TRBD2. The germline V gene encodes CDR1 WNHNN and CDR2 SYGVQD (reference sequence). CDR3 length equals 17 residues. After removal of 3 bases from V and 6 bases from J, the junction contained 13 bases not matched to a gene. The CDR3 nucleotides read TGCGCCAGCAGTGAAGGGGAAGCGGGAGGCCGGGTGGATACGCAGTATTTT. This encodes CASSEGEAGGRVDTQYF.

V gene TRBV5-8 combines with J gene TRBJ2-3, with D perhaps matching TRBD2 (5 bases). Germline CDR1 SGHTS, CDR2 YDEGEE. This CDR3 is built from 15 residues. With 1 base removed from V and 8 bases from J, the gap between germline ends came to 17 bases. The CDR3 DNA reads TGTGCCAGCAGCTTGTCCGGGATCTCCACGGGTACGCAGTATTTT. This translates into CASSLSGISTGTQYF.

This clone was counted between two and nine times. The genes are TRBV18 and TRBJ2-7; 12 bases match TRBD2. CDR1 and CDR2 from the germline V gene are KGHSH and LQKENI. The V and J ends lost 3 bases and 1 base, in that order; junction bases with no gene match: 7. The CDR3 covers 17 residues. The CDR3 loop is CASSPYPTSGSSYEQYF. The CDR3 DNA follows: TGTGCCAGCTCACCGTACCCGACTAGCGGGAGTTCCTACGAGCAGTACTTC.

V and J are TRBV4-3 and TRBJ2-1, with D possibly being TRBD2 (5 bases). Trimming cost V 1 base and J 0 bases, with 7 bases left between them. There are 15 residues in the CDR3. CDR1 LGHNA and CDR2 YSLEER come from the germline V gene. In DNA form, the CDR3 reads TGCGCCAGCAGCCAAGCTACTAGCTCCTACAATGAGCAGTTCTTC. Translated, it gives CASSQATSSYNEQFF.

The rearrangement links TRBV6-6 to TRBJ1-1; tentatively, D is TRBD1 (6 bases). The CDR3 extends over 13 amino acids. Germline V gives CDR1 MNHNY, CDR2 SVGAGI (reference sequence). V lost 6 bases, J lost 7 bases, and 15 bases lay in between. The CDR3 spells CASRPQGTGEAFF. The CDR3 region has the DNA TGTGCCAGCAGGCCTCAGGGGACGGGTGAAGCTTTCTTT.

The chain has TRBV30 and TRBJ1-2, with 10 bases lining up with TRBD1. CDR1 GTSNPN and CDR2 SVGIG come from the germline V gene (reference sequence). V trimming: 1 base; J trimming: 3 bases; junction bases outside the gene matches: 8. The CDR3 totals 16 residues. In DNA, the CDR3 is TGTGCCTGGAGTGGTGGGGACAGGGGTTTATACTATGGCTACACCTTC. It specifies CAWSGGDRGLYYGYTF.

This clone showed up just a few times. This rearrangement joins TRBV4-3 to TRBJ2-3, with D unresolved. The CDR3 runs 14 residues. The germline V and J ends were trimmed by 0 bases and 0 bases, with 4 bases remaining between them. Germline CDR1 is LGHNA and CDR2 is YSLEER. The CDR3 DNA reads TGCGCCAGCAGCCAAGATAGCAGCACAGATACGCAGTATTTT. This codes for CASSQDSSTDTQYF.

The rearrangement joins TRBV5-1 to TRBJ2-5; 7 bases are shared with TRBD2. The CDR3 runs to 13 residues. CDR1 SGHRS and CDR2 YFSETQ come from the germline V gene. Losses at the gene ends were 3 bases for V and 2 bases for J; bases not matched to a gene: 1. The DNA of the CDR3 is TGCGCCAGCAGCTGGACTAGTCAAGAGACCCAGTACTTC. Translating it yields CASSWTSQETQYF. Full variable domain (rest looked up from reference TRBV5-1 and TRBJ2-5): KAGVTQTPRYLIKTRGQQVTLSCSPISGHRSVSWYQQTPGQGLQFLFEYFSETQRNKGNFPGRFSGRQFSNSRSEMNVSTLELGDSALYLCASSWTSQETQYFGPGTRLLVL.

This clone came up a few times. The chain employs TRBV4-3 and TRBJ2-1, with D unclear. Trimming took 2 bases from V and 2 from J, leaving 10 bases between them. CDR1 LGHNA and CDR2 YSLEER come from the germline V gene. The CDR3 is 15 amino acids. CDR3 sequence (DNA): TGCGCCAGCAGCCAACTCCAGGCTACCTACAATGAGCAGTTCTTC. Protein: CASSQLQATYNEQFF.

The DNA of the CDR3 is TGTGCCAGTAGTATCCGGACAGGGATAGCTAACTATGGCTACACCTTC. It translates to CASSIRTGIANYGYTF. The chain uses TRBV19 and TRBJ1-2; 8 bases align to TRBD1. J lost 0 bases, V lost 3 bases, and 6 bases had no gene match. CDR3 size: 16 residues. Looked up from germline, CDR1 is LNHDA and CDR2 is SQIVND (reference sequence).

The chain uses TRBV7-2 and TRBJ2-2; D not resolved. The V end lost 5 bases, the J end lost 8 bases, and 9 bases lay between the germline ends. CDR3 length: 12 amino acids. The germline gives CDR1 SGHTA, CDR2 FQGNSA. The CDR3 DNA is TGTGCCAGCAGCCTACCTTGGGGGGAGCTGTTTTTT. It specifies CASSLPWGELFF.

CDR3 loop: CASRQTGDYNEQFF. CDR3 DNA: TGTGCCAGTAGGCAGACAGGGGACTACAATGAGCAGTTCTTC. The V gene is TRBV19, the J gene TRBJ2-1; 8 positions match TRBD1. The V and J ends lost 6 bases and 3 bases, in that order; junction bases with no gene match: 4. The germline V gene has CDR1 LNHDA and CDR2 SQIVND (reference sequence). The CDR3 is 14 amino acids.

V gene TRBV7-2 combines with J gene TRBJ1-1, with no clear D. Per germline, CDR1 SGHTA and CDR2 FQGNSA. V was shortened by 3 bases and J by 0 bases, with 8 bases between the two germline ends. CDR3 size: 14 residues. Written as DNA, the CDR3 is TGTGCCAGCAGCTTCGCTGCGATGAACACTGAAGCTTTCTTT. Amino acid sequence: CASSFAAMNTEAFF. The full variable domain, completed using reference TRBV7-2 and TRBJ1-1, is GAGVSQSPSNKVTEKGKDVELRCDPISGHTALYWYRQSLGQGLEFLIYFQGNSAPDKSGLPSDRFSAERTGGSVSTLTIQRTQQEDSAVYLCASSFAAMNTEAFFGQGTRLTVV.

The J gene is TRBJ2-1, the V gene TRBV2; possible D gene TRBD2, 7 bases. In germline, CDR1 is SNHLY, CDR2 FYNNEI. CDR3 length: 14 residues. Trimming left V 6 bases short and J 15 bases short, with 24 bases between. The CDR3 is CASSQGLGRASRFF. The CDR3 DNA sequence: TGTGCCAGCAGCCAGGGGCTGGGGAGGGCGAGTAGGTTCTTC. Full variable domain (outside the CDR3, taken from reference TRBV2 and TRBJ2-1): EPEVTQTPSHQVTQMGQEVILRCVPISNHLYFYWYRQILGQKVEFLVSFYNNEISEKSEIFDDQFSVERPDGSNFTLKIRSTKLEDSAMYFCASSQGLGRASRFFGPGTRLTVL.

The chain carries TRBV12-5 and TRBJ2-5; D is perhaps TRBD2 (6 bases). There are 17 residues in the CDR3. V was pared by 2 bases and J by 1 base, with 17 bases between. The germline V gene encodes CDR1 LGHNT and CDR2 FRNRAP. The CDR3 sequence: CASGLTRDSRGQETQYF. CDR3 bases: TGTGCTAGTGGTTTGACGAGGGACTCCCGGGGCCAAGAGACCCAGTACTTC.